This T cell receptor (beta chain) is from a study of T-cell reconstitution after alpha-beta-depleted transplantation in children. Unique molecular identifiers were incorporated when the TCRbeta library was constructed. MiXCR, applied by TCRdb to the PCR reads, yields one record per CDR3 protein. Altogether 490,000 or so distinct CDR3 sequences are present, roughly an eighth being singletons, with the ten largest covering around 5.6%. This clonotype was picked up a small number of times. This clonotype was sampled from a human donor who donated a stem cell graft to a child with combined immunodeficiency. The sequencing used PBMCs from the stem cell graft donor, collected from the stem cell graft.

The CDR3 nucleotides are TGCGCCAGCAGCCCCAACCCCCTGAATATACAAGAGACCCAGTACTTC. This gives the protein CASSPNPLNIQETQYF. V is TRBV5-1 and J is TRBJ2-5; D not certain. Per the germline V gene, CDR1 is SGHRS and CDR2 is YFSETQ. This CDR3 comprises 16 residues. Trimming pared 4 bases from V and 2 bases from J, leaving 18 bases between.